Listed below are T cell receptor beta chains from one sample, sequenced in a study of CD8 T cells in ankylosing spondylitis. TCRdb passed the 5' RACE reads through MiXCR, listing each CDR3 protein once. The table has fewer than 500,000 distinct CDR3 sequences, 26% seen once. Material: blood, either unsorted or a sorted T cell fraction (not recorded which). The origin of the receptors is a male donor with ankylosing spondylitis. CDR3s include the opening cysteine and the closing phenylalanine or tryptophan. The order of the fields is D gene, V gene, J gene, clone size, CDR3 protein, CDR3 DNA. A D gene is named only where the DNA matches it firmly. Part of the rows lack a size; the others show once, few, many or a class for expanded clones.

TRBD2	TRBV20-1	TRBJ2-1	.	CSALGLAGGLRSYNEQFF	TGCAGTGCTCTTGGACTAGCGGGAGGCCTTCGATCCTACAATGAGCAGTTCTTC
TRBD1	TRBV10-3	TRBJ1-1	.	CAGRTGVDTEAFF	TGTGCCGGCCGGACAGGGGTGGACACTGAAGCTTTCTTT
.	TRBV3-1	TRBJ2-3	many	CASSQVAGTTDTQYF	TGTGCCAGCAGCCAAGTGGCGGGAACCACAGATACGCAGTATTTT
.	TRBV27	TRBJ2-2	.	CASSLYQGGDTGELFF	TGTGCCAGCAGTTTATATCAGGGGGGAGACACCGGGGAGCTGTTTTTT
.	TRBV2	TRBJ1-5	.	CASGGSNQPQHF	TGTGCCAGCGGCGGGAGCAATCAGCCCCAGCATTTT
.	TRBV7-9	TRBJ2-2	many	CASRRYTGELFF	TGTGCCAGCCGACGCTACACCGGGGAGCTGTTTTTT
.	TRBV20-1	TRBJ1-6	few	CSARLGNNSPLHF	TGCAGTGCTAGACTGGGAAATAATTCACCCCTCCACTTT
.	TRBV20-1	TRBJ1-5	.	CSARGAGYNQPQHF	TGCAGTGCTAGAGGGGCAGGGTACAATCAGCCCCAGCATTTT
TRBD2	TRBV15	TRBJ2-5	few	CATSRDLMWREELKTQYF	TGTGCCACCAGCAGAGATCTGATGTGGCGGGAGGAACTAAAGACCCAGTACTTC
.	TRBV12-3/TRBV12-4	TRBJ1-1	few	CASSTSEGDDTEAFF	TGTGCCAGCAGTACCTCGGAAGGGGACGACACTGAAGCTTTCTTT
TRBD2	TRBV20-1	TRBJ2-3	few	CSARVATSGTTDTQYF	TGCAGTGCTAGAGTTGCGACTAGCGGGACCACAGATACGCAGTATTTT